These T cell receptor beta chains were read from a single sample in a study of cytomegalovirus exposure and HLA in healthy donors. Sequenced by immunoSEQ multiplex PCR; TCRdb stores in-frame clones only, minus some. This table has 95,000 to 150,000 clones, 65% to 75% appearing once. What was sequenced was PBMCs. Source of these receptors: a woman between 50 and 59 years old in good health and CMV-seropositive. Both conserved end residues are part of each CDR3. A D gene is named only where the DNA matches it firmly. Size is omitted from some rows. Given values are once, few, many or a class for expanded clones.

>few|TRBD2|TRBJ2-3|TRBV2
TGTGCCACCGGGCGTCTAGCGGGCACAGATACGCAGTATTTT
CATGRLAGTDTQYF
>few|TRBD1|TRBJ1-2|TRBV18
TGTGCCAGCTCACAAGACAGGGACTATGGCTACACCTTC
CASSQDRDYGYTF
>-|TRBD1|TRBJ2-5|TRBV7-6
TGTGCCAGCAGCTTGCGGACAGGGGGGTTGAAGACCCAGTACTTC
CASSLRTGGLKTQYF
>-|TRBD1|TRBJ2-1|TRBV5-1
TGCGCCGCCCGGACAGGACCCGATTCTGAGCAGTTCTTC
CAARTGPDSEQFF
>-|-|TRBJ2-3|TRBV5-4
TGTGCCAGCAGCTTTTGGGGGCCTAGGAGCACAGATACGCAGTATTTT
CASSFWGPRSTDTQYF
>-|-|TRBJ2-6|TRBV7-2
TGTGCCAGCAGCTTAGGGGCGGGTACCTCTCTCGGGGCCAACGTCCTGACTTTC
CASSLGAGTSLGANVLTF
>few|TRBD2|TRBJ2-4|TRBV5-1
TGCGCCAGCAGCACCGGGACTAGCGGGGGCGACATTCAGTACTTC
CASSTGTSGGDIQYF
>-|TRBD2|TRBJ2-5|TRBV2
TGTGCCAGCAGTAGGACTAGCGGGGGGCAGACCCAGTACTTC
CASSRTSGGQTQYF
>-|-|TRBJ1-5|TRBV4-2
TGTGCCAGCAGCCAAGTTTTTAATGACAGGCGCAATCAGCCCCAGCATTTT
CASSQVFNDRRNQPQHF
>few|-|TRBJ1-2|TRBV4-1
TGCGCCAGCAGCCAAGTCCTCGCCCGAGACGGAGAGGGCTACACCTTC
CASSQVLARDGEGYTF
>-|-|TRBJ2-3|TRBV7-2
TGTGCCAGCAGCTACCGGGGGGCCAGCACAGATACGCAGTATTTT
CASSYRGASTDTQYF
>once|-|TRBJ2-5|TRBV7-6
TGTGCCAGCAGCCAGCGCCGGGACGGGGAGGGGGCCCAGTACTTC
CASSQRRDGEGAQYF